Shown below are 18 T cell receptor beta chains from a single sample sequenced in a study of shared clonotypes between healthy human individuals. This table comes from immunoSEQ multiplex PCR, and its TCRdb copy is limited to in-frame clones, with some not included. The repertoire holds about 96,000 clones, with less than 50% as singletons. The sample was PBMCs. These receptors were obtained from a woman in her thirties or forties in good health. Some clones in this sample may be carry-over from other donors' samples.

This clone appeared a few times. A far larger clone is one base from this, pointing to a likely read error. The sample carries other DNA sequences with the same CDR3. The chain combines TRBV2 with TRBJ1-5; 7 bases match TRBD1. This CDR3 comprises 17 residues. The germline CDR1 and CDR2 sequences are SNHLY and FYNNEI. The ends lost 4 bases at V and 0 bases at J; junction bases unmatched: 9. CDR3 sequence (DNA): TGTGCCAGCAGTGCGGATAGGGGGCCTAATAGCAATCAGCCCCAGCATTTT. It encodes CASSADRGPNSNQPQHF. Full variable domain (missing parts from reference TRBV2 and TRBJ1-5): EPEVTQTPSHQVTQMGQEVILRCVPISNHLYFYWYRQILGQKVEFLVSFYNNEISEKSEIFDDQFSVERPDGSNFTLKIRSTKLEDSAMYFCASSADRGPNSNQPQHFGDGTRLSIL.

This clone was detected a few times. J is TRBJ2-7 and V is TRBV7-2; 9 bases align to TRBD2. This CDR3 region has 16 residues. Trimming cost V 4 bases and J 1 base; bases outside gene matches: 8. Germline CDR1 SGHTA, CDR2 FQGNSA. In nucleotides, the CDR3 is TGTGCCAGCAGCTCCTGGACTAGCGTGGGATCCTACGAGCAGTACTTC. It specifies CASSSWTSVGSYEQYF.

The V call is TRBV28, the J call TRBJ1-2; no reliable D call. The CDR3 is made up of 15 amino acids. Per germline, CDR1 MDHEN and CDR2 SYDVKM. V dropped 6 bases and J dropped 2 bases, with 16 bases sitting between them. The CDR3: CASSPPQAFNYGYTF. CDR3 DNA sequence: TGTGCCAGCAGCCCACCCCAGGCCTTCAACTATGGCTACACCTTC.

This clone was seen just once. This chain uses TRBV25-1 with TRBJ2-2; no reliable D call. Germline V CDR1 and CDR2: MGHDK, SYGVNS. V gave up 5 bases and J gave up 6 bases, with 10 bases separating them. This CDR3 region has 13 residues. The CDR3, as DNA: TGTGCCAGCAGTCCCCTGGGTCCCGGGGAGCTGTTTTTT. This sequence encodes CASSPLGPGELFF.

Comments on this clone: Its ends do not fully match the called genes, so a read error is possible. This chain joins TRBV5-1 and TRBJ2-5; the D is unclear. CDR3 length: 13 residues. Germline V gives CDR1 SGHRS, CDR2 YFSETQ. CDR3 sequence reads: CASSQPSLETQYF. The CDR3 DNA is TGTGCCAGCAGCCAGCCTAGTCTAGAGACCCAGTACTTC.

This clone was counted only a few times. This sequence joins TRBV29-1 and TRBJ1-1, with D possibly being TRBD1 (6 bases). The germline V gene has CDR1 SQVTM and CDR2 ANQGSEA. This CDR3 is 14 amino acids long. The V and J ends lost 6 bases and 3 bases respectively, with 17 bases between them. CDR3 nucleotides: TGCAGCGTGGGCGAGGGGGGTTATTACACTGAAGCTTTCTTT. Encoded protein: CSVGEGGYYTEAFF.

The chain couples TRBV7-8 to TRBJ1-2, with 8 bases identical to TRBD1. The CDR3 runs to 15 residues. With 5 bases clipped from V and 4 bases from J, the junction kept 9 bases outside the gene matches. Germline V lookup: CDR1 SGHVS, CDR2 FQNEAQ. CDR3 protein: CASSLQDRAPYGYTF. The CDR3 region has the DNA TGTGCCAGCAGCCTCCAGGACAGGGCGCCCTATGGCTACACCTTC. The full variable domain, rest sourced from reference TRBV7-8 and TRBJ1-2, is GAGVSQSPRYKVAKRGQDVALRCDPISGHVSLFWYQQALGQGPEFLTYFQNEAQLDKSGLPSDRFFAERPEGSVSTLKIQRTQQEDSAVYLCASSLQDRAPYGYTFGSGTRLTVV.

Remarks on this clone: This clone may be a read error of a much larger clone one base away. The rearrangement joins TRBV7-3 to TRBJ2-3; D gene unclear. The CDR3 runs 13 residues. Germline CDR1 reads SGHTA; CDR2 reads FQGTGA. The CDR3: CVSSPRSTDTQYF. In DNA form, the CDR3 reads TGTGTCAGCAGCCCCCGCAGTACAGATACGCAGTATTTT.

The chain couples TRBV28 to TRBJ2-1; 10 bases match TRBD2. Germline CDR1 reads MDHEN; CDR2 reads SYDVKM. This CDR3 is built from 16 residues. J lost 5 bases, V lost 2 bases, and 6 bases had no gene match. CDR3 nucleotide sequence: TGTGCCAGCAGTTTACCTAGCGGGGGAATAAACAATGAGCAGTTCTTC. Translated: CASSLPSGGINNEQFF.

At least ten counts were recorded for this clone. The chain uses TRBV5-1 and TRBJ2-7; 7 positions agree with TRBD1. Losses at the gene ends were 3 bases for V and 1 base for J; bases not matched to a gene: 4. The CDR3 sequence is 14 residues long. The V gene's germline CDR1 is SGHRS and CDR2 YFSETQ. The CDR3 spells CASSSGQLSYEQYF. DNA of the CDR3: TGCGCCAGCAGCTCGGGACAGCTTTCCTACGAGCAGTACTTC.

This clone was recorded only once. The CDR3 here is CASSLVWGGQFNEKLFF. The CDR3 region has the DNA TGTGCCAGCAGCTTAGTTTGGGGGGGGCAGTTTAATGAAAAACTGTTTTTT. V is TRBV7-6 and J is TRBJ1-4, with D maybe TRBD1 (6 bases). The CDR3 extends over 17 amino acids. Germline assignment: CDR1 SGHVS and CDR2 FNYEAQ. Between the trimmed V and J ends, which lost 1 base and 4 bases, there was a span of 16 bases.

The CDR3 nucleotides read TGTGCCAGCAGCGAGACTTCGAGCGGCGGCGAGCAGTACTTC. This translates into CASSETSSGGEQYF. The chain couples TRBV13 to TRBJ2-7, with D possibly matching TRBD2 (5 bases). V gave up 5 bases and J gave up 6 bases, with 17 bases separating them. This CDR3 spans 14 amino acids. The germline CDR1 and CDR2 sequences are PRHDT and FYEKMQ (reference sequence).

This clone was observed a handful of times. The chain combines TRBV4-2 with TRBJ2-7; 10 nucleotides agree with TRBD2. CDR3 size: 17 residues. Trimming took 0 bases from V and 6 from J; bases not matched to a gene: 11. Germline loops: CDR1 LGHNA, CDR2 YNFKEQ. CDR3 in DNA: TGTGCCAGCAGCCAAGAACCGGGGCTAGCGGGAGCCTCCGAGCAGTACTTC. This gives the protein CASSQEPGLAGASEQYF.

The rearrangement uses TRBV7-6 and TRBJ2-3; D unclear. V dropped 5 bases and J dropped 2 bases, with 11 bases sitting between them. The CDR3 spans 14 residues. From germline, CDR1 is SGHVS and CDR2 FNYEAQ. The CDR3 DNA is TGTGCCAGCAGCCCTCAAGTTTCCACAGATACGCAGTATTTT. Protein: CASSPQVSTDTQYF.

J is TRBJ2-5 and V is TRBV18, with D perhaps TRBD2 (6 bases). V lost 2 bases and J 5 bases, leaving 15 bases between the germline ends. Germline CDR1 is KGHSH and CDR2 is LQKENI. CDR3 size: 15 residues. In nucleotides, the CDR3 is TGTGCCAGCTCACCATTTTCTAGCGAGAGGGAGACCCAGTACTTC. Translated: CASSPFSSERETQYF.

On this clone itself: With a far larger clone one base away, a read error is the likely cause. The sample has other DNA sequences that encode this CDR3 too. The CDR3 protein is CSVVTASDEQYF. The CDR3 nucleotides are TGCAGCGTTGTTACCGCCAGCGACGAGCAGTACTTC. J is TRBJ2-7 and V is TRBV29-1, with D unclear. The CDR3 has 12 residues. From germline, CDR1 is SQVTM and CDR2 ANQGSEA. V lost 4 bases and J lost 5, with 12 bases in between.

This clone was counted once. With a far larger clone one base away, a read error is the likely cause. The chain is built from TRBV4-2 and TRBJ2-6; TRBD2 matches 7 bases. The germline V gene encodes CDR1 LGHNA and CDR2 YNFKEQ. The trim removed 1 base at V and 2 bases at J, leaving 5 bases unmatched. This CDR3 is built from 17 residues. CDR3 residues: CASSQGAGVAGANVLTF. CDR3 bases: TGTGCCAGCAGCCAAGGTGCGGGGGTAGCTGGGGCCAACGTCCTGACTTTC.

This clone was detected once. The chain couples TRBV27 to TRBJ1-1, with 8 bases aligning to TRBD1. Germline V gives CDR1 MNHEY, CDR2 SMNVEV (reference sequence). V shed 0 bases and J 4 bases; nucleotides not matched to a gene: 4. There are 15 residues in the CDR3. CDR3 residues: CASSLSVTGGTEAFF. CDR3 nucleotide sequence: TGTGCCAGCAGTTTATCCGTCACAGGGGGCACTGAAGCTTTCTTT.